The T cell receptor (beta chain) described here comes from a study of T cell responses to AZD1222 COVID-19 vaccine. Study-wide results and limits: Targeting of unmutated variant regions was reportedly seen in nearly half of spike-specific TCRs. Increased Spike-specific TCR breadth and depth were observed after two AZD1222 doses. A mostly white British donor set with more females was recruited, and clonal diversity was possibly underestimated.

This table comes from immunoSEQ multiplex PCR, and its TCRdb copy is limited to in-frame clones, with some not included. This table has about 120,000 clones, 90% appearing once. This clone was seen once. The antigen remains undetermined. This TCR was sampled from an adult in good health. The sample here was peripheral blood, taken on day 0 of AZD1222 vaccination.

The CDR3 DNA reads TGTGCCAGCACCCCAAACAGGGGCGGCACAGATACGCAGTATTTT. Translating gives CASTPNRGGTDTQYF. The chain couples TRBV5-4 to TRBJ2-3, with 7 bases fitting TRBD1. This CDR3 spans 15 amino acids. The ends lost 6 bases at V and 1 base at J; junction bases unmatched: 8. CDR1 is SGHNT, CDR2 YYREEE, per germline (reference sequence).